The clone carrying this TCR beta chain was found a few times. V dropped 0 bases and J dropped 7 bases, with 5 bases sitting between them. Per the germline V gene, CDR1 is SGDLS and CDR2 is YYNGEE. The CDR3 extends over 12 amino acids. PCR primers comprised 60 Vbeta and 13 Jbeta primers. TCRdb's copy holds only in-frame clones and misses some; the assay was immunoSEQ multiplex PCR. Of approximately 160,000 clones listed, under 85% are singletons. Each of the donors was a healthy bone marrow donor. The data stem from a study of cytomegalovirus exposure and HLA in healthy donors. As for the study in general: The Caucasian-associated ancestry cluster held roughly 80% of a few hundred genotyped donors.

This TCR was recovered from a woman aged 25 to 39 in good health and CMV-seronegative. The sample was PBMCs. This chain connects TRBV9 to TRBJ2-1, with unresolved D. CDR3 DNA sequence: TGTGCCAGCAGCGTAGGGGCAAATGAGCAGTTCTTC. Its translation: CASSVGANEQFF. The whole variable domain, remainder taken from reference TRBV9 and TRBJ2-1, is DSGVTQTPKHLITATGQRVTLRCSPRSGDLSVYWYQQSLDQGLQFLIQYYNGEERAKGNILERFSAQQFPDLHSELNLSSLELGDSALYFCASSVGANEQFFGPGTRLTVL.